This T cell receptor beta chain was profiled in a study of OX40 agonist ivuxolimab in advanced cancers. Study as a whole: With ivuxolimab, an agonistic anti-OX40 (CD134) antibody, patients were treated.

The germline V gene has CDR1 ENHRY and CDR2 SYGVKD. The length of the CDR3 is 13 residues. The germline V and J ends were trimmed by 3 bases and 4 bases, with 6 bases remaining between them. Sequencing was performed with immunoSEQ multiplex PCR; in TCRdb, only in-frame clones are kept and a portion is missing. Counted here are around 66,000 clones, 70% to 90% occurring once; the ten biggest clones make up 0.3% to 0.45%. This TCR was sampled from an adult with an advanced solid tumor such as melanoma, head and neck, liver or kidney cancer. The V and J genes are TRBV10-3 and TRBJ2-2, with D unclear. The specimen comprised CD4+ or CD8+ T cells sorted from blood, sampled in a trial of the OX40 agonist ivuxolimab. The CDR3: CAISDTGTGELFF. CDR3 DNA sequence: TGTGCCATCAGTGACACGGGCACCGGGGAGCTGTTTTTT.